Sequencing of this T cell receptor beta chain was carried out in a study of blood T cell repertoires in COVID-19. The wider study: In each case, the material was cDNA or gDNA derived from T cells, B-cell-depleted T cells, or PBMCs.

The protocol was immunoSEQ multiplex PCR, while the TCRdb copy is restricted to in-frame clones and leaves out a portion. Of around 60,000 clones listed, roughly four fifths are singletons. The CDR3 runs 14 residues. The germline CDR1 and CDR2 sequences are SQVTM and ANQGSEA. The J segment lost 7 bases and the V segment lost 6 bases, leaving 9 bases of the junction unmatched. This clone was counted only a few times. Sample: peripheral blood. The V and J genes are TRBV29-1 and TRBJ1-4; 9 bases align to TRBD1. This receptor was obtained from a man older than 75 with acute or convalescent COVID-19. The CDR3: CSVAKDRGGEKLFF. CDR3 DNA sequence: TGCAGCGTGGCAAAGGACAGGGGAGGTGAAAAACTGTTTTTT.